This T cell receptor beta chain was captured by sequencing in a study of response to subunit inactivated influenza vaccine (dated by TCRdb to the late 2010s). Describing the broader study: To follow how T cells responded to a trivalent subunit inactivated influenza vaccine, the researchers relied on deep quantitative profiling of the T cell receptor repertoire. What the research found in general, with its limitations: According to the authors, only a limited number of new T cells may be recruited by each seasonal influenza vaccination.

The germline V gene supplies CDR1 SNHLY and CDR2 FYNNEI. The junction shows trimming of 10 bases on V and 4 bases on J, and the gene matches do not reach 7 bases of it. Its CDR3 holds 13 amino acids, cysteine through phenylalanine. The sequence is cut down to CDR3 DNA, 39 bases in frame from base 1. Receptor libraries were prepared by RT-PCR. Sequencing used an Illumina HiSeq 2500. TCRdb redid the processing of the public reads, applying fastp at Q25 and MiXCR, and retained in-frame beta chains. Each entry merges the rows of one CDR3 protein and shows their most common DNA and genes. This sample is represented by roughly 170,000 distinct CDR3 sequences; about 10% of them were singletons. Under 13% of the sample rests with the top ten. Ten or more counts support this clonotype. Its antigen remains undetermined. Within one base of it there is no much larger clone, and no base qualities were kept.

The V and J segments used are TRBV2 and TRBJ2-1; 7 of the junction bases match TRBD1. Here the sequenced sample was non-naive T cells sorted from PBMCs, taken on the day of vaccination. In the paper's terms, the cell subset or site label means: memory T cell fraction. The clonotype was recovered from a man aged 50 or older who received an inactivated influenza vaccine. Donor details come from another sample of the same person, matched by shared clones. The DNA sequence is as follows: TGTGCCATCGACAGGGCGAAATACAATGAGCAGTTCTTC. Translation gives CAIDRAKYNEQFF.